This T cell receptor beta chain was profiled in a study of blood T cell repertoires in COVID-19. The wider study: Acute and convalescent COVID-19 specimens originated in the United States, Italy and Spain. T cells, B-cell-depleted T cells, or PBMCs supplied cDNA or gDNA.

The length of the CDR3 is 16 residues. The trim removed 2 bases at V and 1 base at J, leaving 6 bases unmatched. From germline, CDR1 is MNHNY and CDR2 SVGAGI (reference sequence). Per the original data handling: Estimation of nucleated cell counts was performed using reference gene primer amplification. Profiling relied on immunoSEQ multiplex PCR, and the TCRdb table lists in-frame clones only, not all of them. V and J calls plus clone size are reproduced from that table; the DNA served to infer D and trimming. Among about 42,000 clones listed, 80% to 90% were seen once. The source material was peripheral blood. The receptor was derived from a man aged 25 to 45 with active or convalescent COVID-19. V gene TRBV6-6 combines with J gene TRBJ1-1, with 8 bases aligning to TRBD1. CDR3 nucleotides: TGTGCCAGCAGTTACGGTTACAGGGGGAGGAACACTGAAGCTTTCTTT. It yields the protein CASSYGYRGRNTEAFF.